The 17 T cell receptor beta chains below come from one sample, sequenced in a study of T cell responses to AZD1222 COVID-19 vaccine (dated by TCRdb to the early 2020s). In light of the paper, this sample's time point label describes: baseline before first vaccination. The library came from the immunoSEQ multiplex PCR assay. Held by TCRdb, this immuneACCESS table contains in-frame sequences only and omits some clones. Under half of the omission traces to an unresolved V gene where checked; the cause of the rest is unknown. Here the sample has roughly 93,000 clones; 80% to 90% occur a single time. In total, the top ten clones hold approximately 6.8% of the sample. This material consisted of peripheral blood, taken on day 0 of AZD1222 vaccination. The source of these receptors is an adult in good health.

The count of this clone is one. This sequence joins TRBV11-2 and TRBJ2-1; 7 bases map to TRBD1. V lost 3 bases to trimming and J lost 7 bases; unmatched junction nucleotides: 6. Germline values: CDR1 SGHAT, CDR2 FQNNGV. CDR3 length: 14 amino acids. CDR3 sequence (DNA): TGTGCCAGCAGCTTTTCAGGGGGTCGGAATGAGCAGTTCTTC. Amino acid sequence: CASSFSGGRNEQFF.

CDR3 protein: CSVAGSSYNEQFF. DNA of the CDR3: TGCAGCGTTGCGGGAAGCTCCTACAATGAGCAGTTCTTC. The genes are TRBV29-1 and TRBJ2-1, with D possibly matching TRBD2 (5 bases). The CDR3 loop spans 13 amino acids. The germline V and J ends were trimmed by 4 bases and 0 bases, with 7 bases remaining between them. Per germline, CDR1 SQVTM and CDR2 ANQGSEA.

The V and J genes are TRBV2 and TRBJ2-7; D is ambiguous. Trimming took 3 bases from V and 3 from J, leaving 6 bases between them. CDR3 size: 12 residues. In germline, CDR1 is SNHLY, CDR2 FYNNEI. CDR3 sequence (DNA): TGTGCCAGCAGTGAGGGCCTCTACGAGCAGTACTTC. Protein product: CASSEGLYEQYF.

The chain joins TRBV5-1 to TRBJ1-3, with D maybe TRBD1 (6 bases). V lost 4 bases, J lost 0 bases, and 11 bases lay in between. This CDR3 is built from 15 residues. Germline assignment: CDR1 SGHRS and CDR2 YFSETQ. Here the CDR3 reads CASSPGASSGNTIYF. Here the CDR3 DNA reads TGCGCCAGCAGCCCGGGGGCCAGCTCTGGAAACACCATATATTTT.

V and J are TRBV3-1 (or the pseudogene TRBV3-2) and TRBJ2-5; D not resolved. This CDR3 has 12 amino acids. Germline V gene sequence: CDR1 LGHDT, CDR2 YNNKEL (reference sequence). V gave up 2 bases and J gave up 5 bases, with 6 bases separating them. This chain's CDR3 is CASSQLGETQYF. CDR3 coding DNA: TGTGCCAGCAGCCAATTGGGGGAGACCCAGTACTTC.

This chain uses TRBV7-2 with TRBJ1-6; D call uncertain. The CDR3 length is 17 residues. V dropped 3 bases and J dropped 0 bases, with 12 bases sitting between them. Per germline, CDR1 SGHTA and CDR2 FQGNSA. The CDR3 DNA sequence: TGTGCCAGCAGCTTGACGCGGGCAAGCTCCTATAATTCACCCCTCCACTTT. Its translation is CASSLTRASSYNSPLHF.

V usage is TRBV4-1 and J usage is TRBJ2-7, with TRBD1 matching 7 bases. Per the germline V gene, CDR1 is MGHRA and CDR2 is YSYEKL. This CDR3 contains 16 residues. The ends lost 0 bases at V and 4 bases at J; junction bases unmatched: 9. The CDR3 coding sequence is TGCGCCAGCAGCCAAGATATCCAGGGGGTGAGGTACGAGCAGTACTTC. Protein: CASSQDIQGVRYEQYF.

The V gene is TRBV13, the J gene TRBJ1-2; possibly TRBD1 for D (6 bases). Trimming cost V 5 bases and J 4 bases, with 14 bases left between them. The CDR3 totals 14 residues. Germline V gene data show CDR1 as PRHDT and CDR2 as FYEKMQ (reference sequence). The chain's CDR3 is CASSHRQDAYGYTF. CDR3 nucleotides: TGTGCCAGCAGCCACAGACAGGATGCCTATGGCTACACCTTC.

V gene TRBV5-1 combines with J gene TRBJ1-1; TRBD1 matches at 11 bases. V shed 5 bases, J shed 4 bases, and the junction held 7 bases outside the gene matches. Germline values: CDR1 SGHRS, CDR2 YFSETQ. This CDR3 region has 15 residues. CDR3 DNA sequence: TGCGCCAGCAGGGGGACAGGGGGATTGGGCACTGAAGCTTTCTTT. Translated, it gives CASRGTGGLGTEAFF.

V and J are TRBV30 and TRBJ2-4; possible D gene TRBD1, 6 bases. Germline V lookup: CDR1 GTSNPN, CDR2 SVGIG (reference sequence). The CDR3 has 12 residues. Between the trimmed V and J ends, which lost 0 bases and 9 bases, there was a span of 9 bases. CDR3: CAWSVEQGIQYF. CDR3 coding DNA: TGTGCCTGGAGTGTGGAACAGGGCATTCAGTACTTC.

This clone was detected only once. The V call is TRBV5-1, the J call TRBJ1-4; a weak D match, TRBD1 (6 bases). The V end lost 2 bases, the J end lost 8 bases, and 10 bases lay between the germline ends. The germline gives CDR1 SGHRS, CDR2 YFSETQ. This CDR3 is 13 amino acids long. CDR3 nucleotides: TGCGCCAGCAGCTTCACAGGGAGCGAAAAACTGTTTTTT. Protein sequence: CASSFTGSEKLFF.

The chain recombines TRBV27 with TRBJ1-5, with D tentatively TRBD1 (5 bases). The CDR3 loop spans 17 amino acids. Germline V gives CDR1 MNHEY, CDR2 SMNVEV (reference sequence). Trimming pared 10 bases from V and 0 bases from J, leaving 22 bases between. The CDR3 region is CATRGGRGDYSNQPQHF. DNA of the CDR3: TGTGCCACCCGGGGCGGCCGGGGGGATTATAGCAATCAGCCCCAGCATTTT.

The rearrangement joins TRBV5-1 to TRBJ2-3; maybe TRBD2 (7 bases). Per germline, CDR1 SGHRS and CDR2 YFSETQ. CDR3 length: 17 amino acids. V lost 4 bases and J lost 5, with 23 bases in between. The CDR3 sequence: CASSDQPEGGSKDTQYF. The CDR3 nucleotides are TGCGCCAGCAGCGACCAACCCGAGGGGGGGTCGAAAGATACGCAGTATTTT.

This clone is classed as medium-sized. This rearrangement joins TRBV7-6 to TRBJ1-6; 7 nucleotides align to TRBD1. V shed 1 base and J 7 bases; nucleotides not matched to a gene: 4. Germline V gives CDR1 SGHVS, CDR2 FNYEAQ. This CDR3 is 15 amino acids long. For the CDR3, the DNA is TGTGCCAGCAGCTTAGGGGACAGCCAAAATTCACCCCTCCACTTT. Translated: CASSLGDSQNSPLHF.

This sequence joins TRBV19 and TRBJ1-5, with D perhaps matching TRBD1 (6 bases). Trimming removed 1 base from V and 6 bases from J, with 10 bases in between. The CDR3 runs to 14 residues. Germline CDR1 reads LNHDA; CDR2 reads SQIVND (reference sequence). CDR3 protein: CASSIARGGQPQHF. Written as DNA, the CDR3 is TGTGCCAGTAGTATAGCGCGAGGGGGTCAGCCCCAGCATTTT.

The chain employs TRBV29-1 and TRBJ1-2; 9 positions match TRBD1. This CDR3 comprises 16 residues. CDR1 is SQVTM, CDR2 ANQGSEA, per germline. With 5 bases clipped from V and 3 bases from J, the junction kept 13 bases outside the gene matches. The CDR3 loop reads CSVNEGQTGGHYGYTF. The DNA of the CDR3 is TGCAGCGTTAACGAGGGACAGACAGGGGGGCACTATGGCTACACCTTC.

This chain joins TRBV19 and TRBJ1-5; D gene ambiguous. The V end was cut by 9 bases, the J end by 4 bases, with 10 bases between. CDR1 LNHDA and CDR2 SQIVND come from the germline V gene (reference sequence). The CDR3 sequence is 12 residues long. Here the CDR3 reads CASRQGNQPQHF. In DNA form, the CDR3 reads TGTGCCAGCCGGCAAGGGAATCAGCCCCAGCATTTT.